This T cell receptor (beta chain) was observed in a study of blood T cell repertoires in COVID-19. Trimming shortened V by 1 base and J by 2 bases, and 10 bases separated the two germline ends. This CDR3 has 15 residues. CDR1 is KGHSH and CDR2 is LQKENI in the germline V gene. Original methodology: Using reference gene primer amplification, nucleated cell counts were estimated. The protocol was immunoSEQ multiplex PCR, while the TCRdb copy is restricted to in-frame clones and leaves out a portion. Clonal size and the V and J genes are those of that table, whereas D and trimming came from the DNA. The table lists some 520,000 clones, nearly 90% of them singletons.

The sequenced sample consisted of peripheral blood. The sequence derives from a young man with COVID-19, enrolled during active disease. The genes are TRBV18 and TRBJ2-3, with a possible D match to TRBD2 (6 bases). The CDR3 nucleotides read TGTGCCAGCTCACCACAGCGGGTGGTCACAGATACGCAGTATTTT. The encoded protein is CASSPQRVVTDTQYF.